This T cell receptor beta chain is drawn from a study of OX40 agonist ivuxolimab in advanced cancers. Across the study: Across the patients, intravenous ivuxolimab was delivered every 2 weeks at 0.01 to 10 mg/kg. Under the entry rules, prior anti-PD-1, anti-PD-L1 or anti-CTLA-4 therapy was allowed, and around 36% had some.

Of note for this clone: Antigen specificity is unknown.

Findings and limits, study-wide: Blood T cells, both CD4+ and CD8+, expanded clonally by week 6 at 0.1 to 3.0 mg/kg.

TCRdb keeps only in-frame clones here, not all; method: immunoSEQ multiplex PCR. The sample records 11,000 to 15,000 clones, approximately 93% being singletons. V shed 3 bases and J shed 0 bases, with 9 bases lying between them. Germline CDR1 and CDR2: SGHKS and YYEKEE (reference sequence). The CDR3 length is 15 residues. The source of this sequence is an adult with an advanced solid tumor such as melanoma, head and neck, liver or kidney cancer. V usage is TRBV5-5 and J usage is TRBJ2-2; D uncertain. The sample was CD4+ or CD8+ T cells sorted from blood, taken in a trial of the OX40 agonist ivuxolimab. The CDR3 here is CASSYGPPNTGELFF. The CDR3 DNA reads as TGTGCCAGCAGCTACGGGCCCCCGAACACCGGGGAGCTGTTTTTT. Full variable domain (remainder filled in from reference TRBV5-5 and TRBJ2-2): DAGVTQSPTHLIKTRGQQVTLRCSPISGHKSVSWYQQVLGQGPQFIFQYYEKEERGRGNFPDRFSARQFPNYSSELNVNALLLGDSALYLCASSYGPPNTGELFFGEGSRLTVL.